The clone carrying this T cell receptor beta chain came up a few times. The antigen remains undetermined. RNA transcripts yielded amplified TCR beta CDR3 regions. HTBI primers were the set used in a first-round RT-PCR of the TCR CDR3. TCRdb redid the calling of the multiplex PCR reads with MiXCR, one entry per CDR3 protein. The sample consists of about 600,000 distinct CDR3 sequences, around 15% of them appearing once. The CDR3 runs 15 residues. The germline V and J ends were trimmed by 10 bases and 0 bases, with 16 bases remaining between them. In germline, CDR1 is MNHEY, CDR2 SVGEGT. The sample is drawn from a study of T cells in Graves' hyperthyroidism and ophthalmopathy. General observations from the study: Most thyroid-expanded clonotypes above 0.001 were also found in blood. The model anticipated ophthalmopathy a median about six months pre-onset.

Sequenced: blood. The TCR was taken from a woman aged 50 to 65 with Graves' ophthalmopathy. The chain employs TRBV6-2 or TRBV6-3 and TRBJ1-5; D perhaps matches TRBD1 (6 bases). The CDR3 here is CATETGPYSNQPQHF. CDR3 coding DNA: TGTGCCACAGAAACAGGGCCCTATAGCAATCAGCCCCAGCATTTT.